This is a list of T cell receptor beta chains from one sample in a study of cytotoxic CD8 clonotypes in ibrutinib-treated CLL. Some clones are missing from TCRdb's copy, which holds only in-frame ones; the method was immunoSEQ multiplex PCR. The profile covers fewer than 400,000 clones, with 67% appearing a single time and under 8% taken by the ten largest. The sample in question was PBMCs, obtained after 36 months of ibrutinib treatment. These receptors all stem from a human donor with chronic lymphocytic leukemia. Each CDR3 is given with its conserved first and last residue. The D gene is left open where the match is weak. Clone size is stated in some rows and not others, as once, few, many or a class when expanded.

abundance	v_gene	len	d_gene	j_gene	CDR3aa	CDR3nt
.	TRBV5-5	15	.	TRBJ1-2	CASSLRPDTNYGYTF	TGTGCCAGCAGCTTGCGGCCGGATACTAACTATGGCTACACCTTC
.	TRBV4-3	14	TRBD1	TRBJ2-7	CASSPGTGAYEQYF	TGCGCCAGCAGCCCAGGGACAGGCGCATACGAGCAGTACTTC
.	TRBV6-1	13	TRBD1	TRBJ2-5	CASRRQGEETQYF	TGTGCCAGCAGACGACAGGGGGAAGAGACCCAGTACTTC
once	TRBV18	14	.	TRBJ2-1	CASRPGQNYNEQFF	TGTGCCAGCAGACCCGGACAGAATTACAATGAGCAGTTCTTC
.	TRBV6-1	14	.	TRBJ2-7	CASMGGLSSYEQYF	TGTGCCAGCATGGGCGGATTGAGCTCCTACGAGCAGTACTTC
.	TRBV10-3	16	.	TRBJ2-6	CAISDRTSSGANVLTF	TGTGCCATCAGTGACAGAACCAGCTCTGGGGCCAACGTCCTGACTTTC
.	TRBV7-8	20	TRBD2	TRBJ2-3	CASSFFRRWTSGSRADTQYF	TGTGCCAGCAGCTTTTTTCGTCGGTGGACTAGCGGGAGTAGAGCAGATACGCAGTATTTT
.	TRBV27	14	TRBD1	TRBJ1-1	CASRYDRGDTEAFF	TGTGCCAGCCGATACGACAGGGGGGACACTGAAGCTTTCTTT
.	TRBV12-5	17	.	TRBJ2-6	CASGLGGRKSGANVLTF	TGTGCTAGTGGTTTGGGTGGGAGGAAAAGTGGGGCCAACGTCCTGACTTTC
.	TRBV19	16	TRBD1	TRBJ1-6	CASSSRTGGNNSPLHF	TGTGCCAGTAGTAGCAGAACAGGGGGAAATAATTCACCCCTCCACTTT
.	TRBV27	15	TRBD1	TRBJ1-2	CASSLGRGRGGGYTF	TGTGCCAGCAGTTTAGGCAGGGGGCGAGGAGGTGGCTACACCTTC
once	TRBV18	13	.	TRBJ2-1	CASSEVGPNEQFF	TGTGCCAGCTCGGAGGTGGGTCCCAATGAGCAGTTCTTC
.	TRBV5-4	12	.	TRBJ2-5	CASSLDSWTQYF	TGTGCCAGCAGCTTGGACAGTTGGACCCAGTACTTC
.	TRBV15	15	.	TRBJ2-5	CATSRPSGGEETQYF	TGTGCCACCAGCAGACCGTCGGGTGGGGAAGAGACCCAGTACTTC
.	TRBV7-9	13	.	TRBJ2-1	CASSHELAPEQFF	TGTGCCAGCAGCCACGAACTAGCTCCAGAGCAGTTCTTC
.	TRBV11-2	19	TRBD2	TRBJ2-1	CASSDISPQSGRSYNEQFF	TGTGCCAGCAGCGATATCTCCCCCCAGAGCGGGAGAAGCTACAATGAGCAGTTCTTC
.	TRBV19	17	TRBD2	TRBJ2-3	CASSIGLAGIGTDTQYF	TGTGCCAGTAGTATAGGCCTAGCGGGGATAGGCACAGATACGCAGTATTTT
.	TRBV29-1	15	TRBD1	TRBJ2-5	CSVDGTGSPKETQYF	TGCAGCGTTGATGGGACAGGGTCCCCGAAAGAGACCCAGTACTTC
.	TRBV18	20	TRBD1	TRBJ1-2	CASSPPAGGGRYRLRYGYTF	TGTGCCAGCTCACCACCGGCAGGGGGAGGGAGATACAGACTCCGCTATGGCTACACCTTC
.	TRBV10-3	15	.	TRBJ2-5	CAISGGGGKQETQYF	TGTGCCATCAGTGGGGGCGGAGGCAAACAAGAGACCCAGTACTTC
.	TRBV9	14	.	TRBJ1-1	CASSVRGTNTEAFF	TGTGCCAGCAGCGTAAGGGGTACGAACACTGAAGCTTTCTTT
.	TRBV6-5	13	.	TRBJ1-5	CASSYRQTQPQHF	TGTGCCAGCAGTTATCGGCAAACTCAGCCCCAGCATTTT
.	TRBV6-6	12	.	TRBJ2-5	CASSPEQETQYF	TGTGCCAGCAGTCCTGAACAAGAGACCCAGTACTTC
.	TRBV7-8	15	TRBD1	TRBJ2-1	CASSFYRGPYNEQFF	TGTGCCAGCAGCTTTTACAGGGGCCCCTACAATGAGCAGTTCTTC
.	TRBV29-1	17	.	TRBJ2-1	CSVEGPQPGLQQGEQFF	TGCAGCGTTGAAGGTCCCCAACCGGGACTTCAGCAAGGGGAGCAGTTCTTC
.	TRBV9	13	.	TRBJ1-1	CASSVARQGEAFF	TGTGCCAGCAGCGTAGCTCGGCAGGGTGAAGCTTTCTTT
once	TRBV29-1	13	.	TRBJ1-2	CSVSEGSGYGYTF	TGCAGCGTTTCGGAGGGTTCCGGGTATGGCTACACCTTC
.	TRBV5-1	15	.	TRBJ2-7	CASSKEPGTSYEQYF	TGCGCCAGCAGCAAGGAACCGGGGACCTCCTACGAGCAGTACTTC
few	TRBV10-3	13	.	TRBJ2-1	CAISESDIHEQFF	TGTGCCATCAGTGAGTCCGACATCCATGAGCAGTTCTTC